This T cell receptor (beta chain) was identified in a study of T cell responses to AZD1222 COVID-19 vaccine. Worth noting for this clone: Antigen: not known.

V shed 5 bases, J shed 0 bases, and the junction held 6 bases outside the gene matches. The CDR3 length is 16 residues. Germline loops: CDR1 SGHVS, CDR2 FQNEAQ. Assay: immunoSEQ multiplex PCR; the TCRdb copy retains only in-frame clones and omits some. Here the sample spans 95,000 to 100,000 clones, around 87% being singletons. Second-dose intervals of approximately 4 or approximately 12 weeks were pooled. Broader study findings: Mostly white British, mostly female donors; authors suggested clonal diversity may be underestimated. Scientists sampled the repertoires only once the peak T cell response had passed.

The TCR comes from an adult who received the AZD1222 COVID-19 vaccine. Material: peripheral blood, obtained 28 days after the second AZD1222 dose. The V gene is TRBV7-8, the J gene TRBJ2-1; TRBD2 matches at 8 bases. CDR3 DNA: TGTGCCAGCAGCCAGAAGCGGGAGAGCTCCTACAATGAGCAGTTCTTC. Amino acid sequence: CASSQKRESSYNEQFF.